Shown below are 21 T cell receptor beta chains from a single sample sequenced in a study of neoadjuvant nivolumab and ipilimumab in lung cancer. Libraries were prepared by immunoSEQ multiplex PCR; TCRdb keeps only in-frame clonotypes and omits some of them. The sample includes approximately 4,000 clones, about four fifths of them seen just once. The sequences come from peripheral blood, collected after neoadjuvant nivolumab, alone or with ipilimumab, at or shortly before surgery. These receptors were taken from an adult with non-small cell lung cancer.

The chain carries TRBV6-5 and TRBJ2-1; a possible D gene is TRBD2 (6 bases). The CDR3 has 13 amino acids. Germline V gives CDR1 MNHEY, CDR2 SVGAGI. Trimming shortened V by 11 bases and J by 6 bases, and 17 bases separated the two germline ends. CDR3 nucleotide sequence: TGTGCCGCGGGACCGCTCCAGGGCAATGAGCAGTTCTTC. Translating it yields CAAGPLQGNEQFF.

The chain couples TRBV6-1 to TRBJ2-3, with 13 nucleotides matching TRBD2. The CDR3 extends over 17 amino acids. CDR1 is MNHNS, CDR2 SASEGT, per germline. V shed 3 bases and J 5 bases; nucleotides not matched to a gene: 8. The CDR3 protein is CASSEDPGLAGRDTQYF. CDR3 bases: TGTGCCAGCAGTGAGGACCCGGGACTAGCGGGGCGAGATACGCAGTATTTT.

The chain recombines TRBV5-4 with TRBJ1-3; no firm D call. V was trimmed by 5 bases and J by 0 bases, leaving 6 bases between them. The length of the CDR3 is 13 residues. The germline gives CDR1 SGHNT, CDR2 YYREEE (reference sequence). CDR3 in DNA: TGTGCCAGCAGTCCTTACTCTGGAAACACCATATATTTT. As protein: CASSPYSGNTIYF.

V gene TRBV15 combines with J gene TRBJ2-7, with D maybe TRBD2 (5 bases). CDR3 length: 14 amino acids. Trimming left V 3 bases short and J 6 bases short, with 15 bases between. The germline V gene encodes CDR1 LNHNV and CDR2 YYDKDF (reference sequence). CDR3 amino acids: CATSRLGEGSEQYF. The CDR3 nucleotides are TGTGCCACCAGCAGGCTCGGTGAGGGCTCCGAGCAGTACTTC.

The genes are TRBV12-5 and TRBJ1-5; 10 bases line up with TRBD1. There are 15 residues in the CDR3. Trimming cost V 6 bases and J 7 bases; bases outside gene matches: 9. CDR1 is LGHNT, CDR2 FRNRAP, per germline. CDR3 amino acids: CASGETGGAGQPQHF. In nucleotides, the CDR3 is TGTGCTAGTGGAGAGACAGGGGGCGCGGGCCAGCCCCAGCATTTT.

The chain recombines TRBV5-1 with TRBJ2-3; perhaps TRBD1 as D (5 bases). Looked up from germline, CDR1 is SGHRS and CDR2 is YFSETQ. The germline V and J ends were trimmed by 2 bases and 3 bases, with 10 bases remaining between them. This CDR3 region has 14 residues. The CDR3 sequence: CASSFTGRTDTQYF. The CDR3, as DNA: TGCGCCAGCAGCTTTACAGGACGTACAGATACGCAGTATTTT.

The genes are TRBV6-4 and TRBJ1-1; D is ambiguous. The germline CDR1 and CDR2 sequences are MRHNA and SNTAGT. CDR3 length equals 15 residues. Trimming stripped 9 bases from V and 1 base from J, with 18 bases between. In DNA form, the CDR3 reads TGTGCCAGATCGGGGAAAGGACGACCGAACACTGAAGCTTTCTTT. It yields the protein CARSGKGRPNTEAFF.

The V and J genes are TRBV2 and TRBJ2-2; D tentatively reads TRBD1 or TRBD2 (5 bases each). The CDR3 spans 15 residues. V gave up 4 bases and J gave up 1 base, with 10 bases separating them. Germline CDR1 SNHLY, CDR2 FYNNEI. The CDR3 sequence is CASSVEGLNTGELFF. DNA for the CDR3: TGTGCCAGCAGTGTTGAGGGGTTGAACACCGGGGAGCTGTTTTTT.

The chain is built from TRBV27 and TRBJ2-7; the D gene is possibly TRBD1 (6 bases). In germline, CDR1 is MNHEY, CDR2 SMNVEV (reference sequence). This CDR3 has 14 amino acids. The germline V and J ends were trimmed by 4 bases and 11 bases, with 21 bases remaining between them. The CDR3 loop is CASSSSIVEDREYF. The CDR3 DNA reads as TGTGCCAGCAGTTCATCCATTGTTGAGGACAGAGAGTACTTC.

This chain uses TRBV18 with TRBJ1-2, with 7 bases that match TRBD1. Trimming removed 6 bases from V and 4 bases from J; junction bases left unmatched: 8. Germline V gene sequence: CDR1 KGHSH, CDR2 LQKENI. There are 14 residues in the CDR3. This CDR3 reads CASSRDRSFYGYTF. The CDR3 DNA sequence: TGTGCCAGCTCCCGGGACAGATCCTTCTATGGCTACACCTTC.

CDR3 DNA: TGTGCCAGCAGAAGCAGCAACGAAGAGACCCAGTACTTC. Translated: CASRSSNEETQYF. The chain is built from TRBV7-8 and TRBJ2-5; D gene ambiguous. The length of the CDR3 is 13 residues. Trimming stripped 6 bases from V and 3 bases from J, with 11 bases between. The germline V gene encodes CDR1 SGHVS and CDR2 FQNEAQ.

The genes are TRBV29-1 and TRBJ2-3; D gene unclear. Germline-derived CDR1 and CDR2 are SQVTM and ANQGSEA. CDR3 size: 10 residues. V was trimmed by 4 bases and J by 14 bases, leaving 13 bases between them. CDR3 amino acids: CSVGIQVRYF. The CDR3 nucleotides read TGCAGCGTTGGCATTCAAGTAAGGTATTTT.

The chain recombines TRBV6-6 with TRBJ1-1; possibly TRBD1 for D (5 bases). The CDR3 consists of 13 residues. Germline V lookup: CDR1 MNHNY, CDR2 SVGAGI (reference sequence). Deletions cut 5 bases from V and 0 bases from J, with 7 bases between. CDR3 sequence reads: CASSPQVNTEAFF. The CDR3 DNA is TGTGCCAGCAGTCCACAGGTGAACACTGAAGCTTTCTTT.

This clone is large (0.1 to 1%) in the sample. The rearrangement joins TRBV6-1 to TRBJ1-5, with D uncertain. The CDR3 spans 17 residues. Germline lookup yields CDR1 MNHNS and CDR2 SASEGT. The V gene lost 1 base and the J gene lost 0 bases, with 13 bases spanning the gap. DNA for the CDR3: TGTGCCAGCAGTGAAGTAGGGAGCGATAGTAGCAATCAGCCCCAGCATTTT. It codes for CASSEVGSDSSNQPQHF.

This clone has a handful of counts. The V call is TRBV18, the J call TRBJ2-7; TRBD1 might be the D (5 bases). In germline, CDR1 is KGHSH, CDR2 LQKENI. The CDR3 runs 15 residues. V lost 3 bases and J lost 0, with 12 bases in between. Here the CDR3 reads CASSPQGRGSYEQYF. The CDR3 DNA follows: TGTGCCAGCTCACCGCAGGGAAGGGGCTCCTACGAGCAGTACTTC.

The rearrangement links TRBV19 to TRBJ2-1; D is unresolved. Germline V CDR1 and CDR2: LNHDA, SQIVND (reference sequence). Trimming left V 4 bases short and J 10 bases short, with 14 bases between. The CDR3 loop spans 13 amino acids. The CDR3 loop is CASSSRRSDEQFF. In nucleotides, the CDR3 is TGTGCCAGTAGTAGCCGACGGTCTGACGAGCAGTTCTTC.

V and J are TRBV29-1 and TRBJ2-2; 10 bases are a match to TRBD1. This CDR3 is 14 amino acids long. The J segment lost 2 bases and the V segment lost 7 bases, leaving 4 bases of the junction unmatched. Looked up from germline, CDR1 is SQVTM and CDR2 is ANQGSEA. CDR3 loop: CSAQTGGNTGELFF. Written as DNA, the CDR3 is TGCAGCGCCCAGACAGGGGGCAACACCGGGGAGCTGTTTTTT.

Only one count was recorded for this clone. This chain links TRBV30 with TRBJ2-7, with D perhaps TRBD1 or TRBD2 (6 bases each). Germline assignment: CDR1 GTSNPN and CDR2 SVGIG (reference sequence). V lost 0 bases and J lost 4, with 13 bases in between. The CDR3 has 14 amino acids. The CDR3 DNA is TGTGCCTGGAGTGTCCCCGGAGGGGGTTACGAGCAGTACTTC. Amino acids: CAWSVPGGGYEQYF.

V gene TRBV5-8 combines with J gene TRBJ2-2, with D perhaps TRBD2 (7 bases). Germline V gene lookup returns CDR1 SGHTS and CDR2 YDEGEE. This CDR3 comprises 16 residues. With 4 bases removed from V and 3 bases from J, the gap between germline ends came to 16 bases. The CDR3 sequence is CASSPFGGADTGELFF. The CDR3 nucleotides are TGTGCCAGCAGCCCCTTTGGGGGGGCCGACACCGGGGAGCTGTTTTTT.

This chain uses TRBV7-9 with TRBJ1-2; D is perhaps TRBD1 (6 bases). V lost 2 bases to trimming and J lost 8 bases, with 15 bases between them. Germline CDR1 and CDR2: SEHNR and FQNEAQ (reference sequence). The CDR3 loop spans 14 amino acids. CDR3 amino acids: CASSLKDGGDGYTF. In nucleotides, the CDR3 is TGTGCCAGCAGCTTAAAGGATGGGGGCGACGGCTACACCTTC. The full variable domain, rest sourced from reference TRBV7-9 and TRBJ1-2, is DTGVSQNPRHKITKRGQNVTFRCDPISEHNRLYWYRQTLGQGPEFLTYFQNEAQLEKSRLLSDRFSAERPKGSFSTLEIQRTEQGDSAMYLCASSLKDGGDGYTFGSGTRLTVV.

The sample holds a few counts of this clone. The chain links TRBV6-1 to TRBJ1-1; D ambiguous. This CDR3 has 11 residues. Trimming left V 6 bases short and J 5 bases short, with 7 bases between. Germline CDR1 and CDR2: MNHNS and SASEGT. The chain's CDR3 is CASRVGTEAFF. The CDR3 DNA follows: TGTGCCAGCAGAGTAGGGACTGAAGCTTTCTTT.